A selection of T cell receptor beta chains follows, all from one sample in a study of blood T cell repertoires in COVID-19. Produced via immunoSEQ multiplex PCR; TCRdb's table is partial and in-frame only. The sample consists of about 87,000 clones, roughly 88% of them appearing once. The material sequenced was peripheral blood. The receptors come from an elderly woman with COVID-19, enrolled during active disease. Each CDR3 is given with its conserved first and last residue. D genes are given only for firm matches. Some rows have no size entry. The others give once, few or many, or a class for an expanded clone.

-,-,TRBV18,TRBJ1-1,CASSPLSQGTEAFF,TGTGCCAGCTCACCACTTTCACAGGGAACTGAAGCTTTCTTT
-,-,TRBV19,TRBJ2-7,CASSRNSRTGRSYEQYF,TGTGCCAGTAGTCGAAACTCGCGGACTGGACGAAGCTACGAGCAGTACTTC
-,-,TRBV20-1,TRBJ1-2,CSATGDGYTF,TGCAGTGCTACCGGGGATGGCTACACCTTC
TRBD1,few,TRBV12-5,TRBJ1-5,CASGLVQGQGGNQPQHF,TGTGCTAGTGGTTTGGTACAGGGACAGGGGGGCAATCAGCCCCAGCATTTT
TRBD2,-,TRBV18,TRBJ2-5,CASSPAGGQETQYF,TGTGCCAGCTCACCGGCGGGGGGACAAGAGACCCAGTACTTC
-,-,TRBV4-2,TRBJ2-3,CASSQTGDTQYF,TGTGCCAGCAGCCAAACCGGAGATACGCAGTATTTT
-,-,TRBV18,TRBJ2-6,CASSPVVRMGANVLTF,TGTGCCAGCTCACCGGTAGTTAGAATGGGGGCCAACGTCCTGACTTTC
TRBD1,once,TRBV5-1,TRBJ2-3,CASSTDRGTDTQYF,TGCGCCAGCAGCACGGACAGGGGCACAGATACGCAGTATTTT
TRBD2,-,TRBV4-2,TRBJ2-1,CASSQGGRAYNEQFF,TGTGCCAGCAGCCAAGGCGGGAGGGCCTACAATGAGCAGTTCTTC
-,-,TRBV28,TRBJ1-4,CASSRWTVEKLFF,TGTGCCAGCAGCCGCTGGACAGTTGAGAAACTGTTTTTT
-,-,TRBV3-1/TRBV3-2,TRBJ1-2,CASSQAGGSGYTF,TGTGCCAGCAGCCAAGCGGGCGGGAGTGGCTACACCTTC
TRBD2,-,TRBV11-2,TRBJ2-2,CASSPGAGRGTGELFF,TGTGCCAGCAGCCCCGGCGCGGGGAGGGGCACCGGGGAGCTGTTTTTT
TRBD1,-,TRBV29-1,TRBJ1-3,CSVEAGQGGNTIYF,TGCAGCGTTGAAGCGGGACAGGGTGGAAACACCATATATTTT
-,once,TRBV5-6,TRBJ1-1,CASSASGFFKGEAFF,TGTGCCAGCAGCGCGTCGGGGTTTTTTAAGGGTGAAGCTTTCTTT